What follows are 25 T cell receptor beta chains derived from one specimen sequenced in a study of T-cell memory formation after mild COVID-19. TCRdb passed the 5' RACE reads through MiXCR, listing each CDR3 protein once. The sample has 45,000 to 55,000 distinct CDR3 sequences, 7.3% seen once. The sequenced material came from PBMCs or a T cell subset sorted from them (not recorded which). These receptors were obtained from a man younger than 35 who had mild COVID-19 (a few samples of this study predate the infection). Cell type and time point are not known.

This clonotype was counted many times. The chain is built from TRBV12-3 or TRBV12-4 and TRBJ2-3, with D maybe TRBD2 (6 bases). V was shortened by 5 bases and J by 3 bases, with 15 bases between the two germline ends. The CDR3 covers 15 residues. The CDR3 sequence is CASSPPGTLTDTQYF. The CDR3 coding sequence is TGTGCCAGCAGTCCCCCCGGGACTTTAACAGATACGCAGTATTTT.

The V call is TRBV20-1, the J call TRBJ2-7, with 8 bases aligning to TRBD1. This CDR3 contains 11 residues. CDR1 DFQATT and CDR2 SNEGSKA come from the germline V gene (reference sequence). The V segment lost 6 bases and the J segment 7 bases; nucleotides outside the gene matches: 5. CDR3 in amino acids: CSADRDREQYV. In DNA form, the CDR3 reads TGCAGTGCGGACAGGGACCGGGAGCAGTACGTC.

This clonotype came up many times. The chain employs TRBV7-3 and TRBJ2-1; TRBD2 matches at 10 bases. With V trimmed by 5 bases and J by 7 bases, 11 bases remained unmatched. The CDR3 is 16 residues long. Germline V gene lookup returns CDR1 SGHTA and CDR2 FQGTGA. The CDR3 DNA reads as TGTGCCAGCAGCCCCCCTGGGAGCGGGAGGGCAAATGAGCAGTTCTTC. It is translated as CASSPPGSGRANEQFF.

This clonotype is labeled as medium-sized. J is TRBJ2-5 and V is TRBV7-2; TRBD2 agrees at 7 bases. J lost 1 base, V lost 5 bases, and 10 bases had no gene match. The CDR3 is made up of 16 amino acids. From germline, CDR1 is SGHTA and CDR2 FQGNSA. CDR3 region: CASSAVGGVSQETQYF. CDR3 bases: TGTGCCAGCAGCGCCGTGGGAGGGGTTAGCCAAGAGACCCAGTACTTC.

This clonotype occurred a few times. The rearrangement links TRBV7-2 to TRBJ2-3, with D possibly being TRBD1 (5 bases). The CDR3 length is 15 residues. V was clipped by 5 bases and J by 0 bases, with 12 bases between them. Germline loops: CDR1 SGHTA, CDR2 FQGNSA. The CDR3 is CASSRVGDSTDTQYF. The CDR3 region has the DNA TGTGCCAGCAGCCGCGTAGGGGATAGCACAGATACGCAGTATTTT. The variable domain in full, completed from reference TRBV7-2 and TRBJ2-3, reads GAGVSQSPSNKVTEKGKDVELRCDPISGHTALYWYRQSLGQGLEFLIYFQGNSAPDKSGLPSDRFSAERTGGSVSTLTIQRTQQEDSAVYLCASSRVGDSTDTQYFGPGTRLTVL.

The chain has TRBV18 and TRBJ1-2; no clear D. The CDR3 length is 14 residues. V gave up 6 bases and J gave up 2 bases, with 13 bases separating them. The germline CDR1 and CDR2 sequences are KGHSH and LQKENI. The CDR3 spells CASSPGPMNYGYTF. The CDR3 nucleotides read TGTGCCAGCTCGCCGGGTCCCATGAACTATGGCTACACCTTC. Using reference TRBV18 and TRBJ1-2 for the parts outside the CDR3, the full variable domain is NAGVMQNPRHLVRRRGQEARLRCSPMKGHSHVYWYRQLPEEGLKFMVYLQKENIIDESGMPKERFSAEFPKEGPSILRIQQVVRGDSAAYFCASSPGPMNYGYTFGSGTRLTVV.

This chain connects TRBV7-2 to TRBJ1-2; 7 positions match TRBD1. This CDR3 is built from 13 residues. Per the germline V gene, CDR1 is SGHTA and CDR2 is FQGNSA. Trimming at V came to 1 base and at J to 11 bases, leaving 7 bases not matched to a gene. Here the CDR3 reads CASSLEGARRYTF. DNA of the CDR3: TGTGCCAGCAGCTTAGAGGGGGCTAGGAGATACACCTTC. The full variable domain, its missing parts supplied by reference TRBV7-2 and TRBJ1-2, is GAGVSQSPSNKVTEKGKDVELRCDPISGHTALYWYRQSLGQGLEFLIYFQGNSAPDKSGLPSDRFSAERTGGSVSTLTIQRTQQEDSAVYLCASSLEGARRYTFGSGTRLTVV.

For the CDR3, the DNA is TGTGCCAGCAGCTTAGGGGGTAGCGGGGCCTCTTACGAGCAGTACGTC. Its protein is CASSLGGSGASYEQYV. This chain connects TRBV7-2 to TRBJ2-7; the match to TRBD2 covers 8 bases. This CDR3 region has 16 residues. Looked up from germline, CDR1 is SGHTA and CDR2 is FQGNSA. V was pared by 1 base and J by 4 bases, with 9 bases of the junction left unmatched.

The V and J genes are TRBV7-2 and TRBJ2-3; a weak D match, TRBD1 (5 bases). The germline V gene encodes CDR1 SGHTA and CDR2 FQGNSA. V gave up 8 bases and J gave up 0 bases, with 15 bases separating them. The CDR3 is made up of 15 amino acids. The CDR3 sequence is CASQGRSTSTDTQYF. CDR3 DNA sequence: TGTGCCAGCCAGGGTCGGAGTACTAGCACAGATACGCAGTATTTT.

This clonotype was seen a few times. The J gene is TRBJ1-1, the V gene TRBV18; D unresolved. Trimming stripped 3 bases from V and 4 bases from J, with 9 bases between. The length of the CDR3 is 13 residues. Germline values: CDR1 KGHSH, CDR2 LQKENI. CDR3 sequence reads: CASSPGEGTEAFF. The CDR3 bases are TGTGCCAGCTCACCCGGGGAGGGCACTGAAGCTTTCTTT. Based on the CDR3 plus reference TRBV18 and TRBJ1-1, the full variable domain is NAGVMQNPRHLVRRRGQEARLRCSPMKGHSHVYWYRQLPEEGLKFMVYLQKENIIDESGMPKERFSAEFPKEGPSILRIQQVVRGDSAAYFCASSPGEGTEAFFGQGTRLTVV.

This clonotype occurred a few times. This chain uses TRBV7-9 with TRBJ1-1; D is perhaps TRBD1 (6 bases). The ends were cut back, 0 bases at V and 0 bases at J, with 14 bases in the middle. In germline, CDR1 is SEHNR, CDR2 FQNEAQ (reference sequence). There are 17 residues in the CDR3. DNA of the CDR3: TGTGCCAGCAGCTTAGCTTCCCGGGGGGCAATGAACACTGAAGCTTTCTTT. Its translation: CASSLASRGAMNTEAFF.

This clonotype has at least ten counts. CDR3 region: CASSPGLGTDTQYF. The CDR3 nucleotides read TGTGCCAGCAGCCCGGGACTGGGCACAGATACGCAGTATTTT. This chain connects TRBV7-9 to TRBJ2-3, with D perhaps TRBD2 (6 bases). Trimming pared 5 bases from V and 1 base from J, leaving 10 bases between. The CDR3 has 14 amino acids. Germline lookup yields CDR1 SEHNR and CDR2 FQNEAQ (reference sequence).

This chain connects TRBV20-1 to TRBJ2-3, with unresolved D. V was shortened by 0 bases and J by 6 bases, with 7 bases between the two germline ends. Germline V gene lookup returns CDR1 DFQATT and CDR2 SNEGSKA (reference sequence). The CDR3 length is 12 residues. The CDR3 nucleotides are TGCAGTGCTAGAGATTACGGGGATACGCAGTATTTT. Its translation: CSARDYGDTQYF.

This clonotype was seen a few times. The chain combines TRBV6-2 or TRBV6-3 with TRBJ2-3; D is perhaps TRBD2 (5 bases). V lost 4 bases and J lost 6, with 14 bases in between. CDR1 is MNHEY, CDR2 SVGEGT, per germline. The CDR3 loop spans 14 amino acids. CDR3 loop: CASSFPWELDTQYF. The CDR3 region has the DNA TGTGCCAGCAGTTTTCCTTGGGAGTTGGATACGCAGTATTTT.

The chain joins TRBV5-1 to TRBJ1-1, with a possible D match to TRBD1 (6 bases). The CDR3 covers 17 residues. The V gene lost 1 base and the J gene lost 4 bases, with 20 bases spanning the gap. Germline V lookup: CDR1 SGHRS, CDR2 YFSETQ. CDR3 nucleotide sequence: TGCGCCAGCAGCTTGTTCGGGGGGCCGAGTATTGGCACTGAAGCTTTCTTT. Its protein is CASSLFGGPSIGTEAFF.

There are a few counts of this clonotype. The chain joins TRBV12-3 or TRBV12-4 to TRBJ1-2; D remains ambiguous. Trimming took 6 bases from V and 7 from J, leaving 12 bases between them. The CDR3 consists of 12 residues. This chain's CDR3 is CASSRESGGYTF. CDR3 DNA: TGTGCCAGCAGCCGCGAGTCGGGTGGCTACACCTTC.

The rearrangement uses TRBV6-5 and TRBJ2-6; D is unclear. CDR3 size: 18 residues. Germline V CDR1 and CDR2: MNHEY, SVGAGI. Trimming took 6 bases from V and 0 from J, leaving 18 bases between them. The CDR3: CASSKTRHLSSGANVLTF. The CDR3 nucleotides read TGTGCCAGCAGCAAGACACGACACCTTAGCTCTGGGGCCAACGTCCTGACTTTC.

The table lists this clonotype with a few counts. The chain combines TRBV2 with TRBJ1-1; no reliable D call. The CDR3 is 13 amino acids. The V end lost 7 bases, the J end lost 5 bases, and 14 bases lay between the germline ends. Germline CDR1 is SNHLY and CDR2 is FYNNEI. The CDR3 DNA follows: TGTGCCAGCACCAGTGGAGTGCAAACTGAAGCTTTCTTT. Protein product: CASTSGVQTEAFF.

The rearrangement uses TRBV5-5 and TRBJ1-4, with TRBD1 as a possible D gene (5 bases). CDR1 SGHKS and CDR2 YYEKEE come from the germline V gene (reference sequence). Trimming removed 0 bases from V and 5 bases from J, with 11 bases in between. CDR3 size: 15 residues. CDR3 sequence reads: CASSLVAGKNEKLFF. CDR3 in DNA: TGTGCCAGCAGCTTGGTGGCAGGGAAGAATGAAAAACTGTTTTTT.

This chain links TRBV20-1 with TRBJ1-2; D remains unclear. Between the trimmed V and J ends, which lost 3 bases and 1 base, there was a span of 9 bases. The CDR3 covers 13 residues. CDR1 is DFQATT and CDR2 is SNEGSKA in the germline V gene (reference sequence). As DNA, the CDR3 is TGCAGTGCTAGCCTCAGCGGTAACTATGGCTACACCTTC. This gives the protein CSASLSGNYGYTF.

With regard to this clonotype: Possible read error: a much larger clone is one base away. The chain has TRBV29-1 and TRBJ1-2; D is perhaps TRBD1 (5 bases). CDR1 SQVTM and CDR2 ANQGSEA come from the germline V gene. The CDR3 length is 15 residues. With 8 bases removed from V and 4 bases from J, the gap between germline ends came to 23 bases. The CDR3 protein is CSFGLKGVTVYGYTF. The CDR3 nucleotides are TGCAGCTTTGGCCTCAAAGGTGTGACAGTCTATGGCTACACCTTC.

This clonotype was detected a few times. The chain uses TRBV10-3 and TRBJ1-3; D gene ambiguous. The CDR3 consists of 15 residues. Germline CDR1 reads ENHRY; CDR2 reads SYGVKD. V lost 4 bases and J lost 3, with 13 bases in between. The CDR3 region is CAISAVTRHGNTIYF. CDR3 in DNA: TGTGCCATCAGTGCGGTCACCCGCCATGGAAACACCATATATTTT.

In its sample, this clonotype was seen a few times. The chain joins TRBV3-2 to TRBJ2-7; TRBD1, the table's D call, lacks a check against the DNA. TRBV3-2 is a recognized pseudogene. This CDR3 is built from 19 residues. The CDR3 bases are TGTGCCAGCAGCCTCCGGGACAGGGCCTCCGGACTGTCCTCCTACGAGCAGTACTTC. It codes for CASSLRDRASGLSSYEQYF.

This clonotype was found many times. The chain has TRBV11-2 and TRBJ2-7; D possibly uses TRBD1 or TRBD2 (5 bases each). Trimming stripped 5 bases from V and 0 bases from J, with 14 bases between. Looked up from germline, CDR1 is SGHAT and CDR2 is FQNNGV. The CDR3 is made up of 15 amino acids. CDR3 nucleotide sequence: TGTGCCAGCAGCCGTACCTCAGGGAGCTCCTACGAGCAGTACTTC. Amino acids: CASSRTSGSSYEQYF.

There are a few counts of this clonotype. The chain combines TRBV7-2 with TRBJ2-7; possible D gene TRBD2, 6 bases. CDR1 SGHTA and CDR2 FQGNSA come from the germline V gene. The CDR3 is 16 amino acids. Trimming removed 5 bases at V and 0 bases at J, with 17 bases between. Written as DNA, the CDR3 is TGTGCCAGCAGCCCTGACGAGGAGCGGGCCTCCTACGAGCAGTACTTC. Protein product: CASSPDEERASYEQYF.